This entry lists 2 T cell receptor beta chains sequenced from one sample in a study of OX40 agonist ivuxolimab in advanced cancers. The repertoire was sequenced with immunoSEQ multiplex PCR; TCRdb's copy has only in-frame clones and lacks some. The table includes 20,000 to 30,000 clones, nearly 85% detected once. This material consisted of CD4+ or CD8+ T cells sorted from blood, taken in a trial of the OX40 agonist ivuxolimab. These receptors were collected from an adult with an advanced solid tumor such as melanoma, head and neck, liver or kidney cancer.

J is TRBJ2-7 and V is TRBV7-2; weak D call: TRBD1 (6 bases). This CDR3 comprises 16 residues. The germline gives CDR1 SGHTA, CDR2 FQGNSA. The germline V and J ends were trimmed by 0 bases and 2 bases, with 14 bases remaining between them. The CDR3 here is CASSLAGQGLAYEQYF. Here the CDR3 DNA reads TGTGCCAGCAGCTTAGCGGGGCAGGGGTTAGCCTACGAGCAGTACTTC.

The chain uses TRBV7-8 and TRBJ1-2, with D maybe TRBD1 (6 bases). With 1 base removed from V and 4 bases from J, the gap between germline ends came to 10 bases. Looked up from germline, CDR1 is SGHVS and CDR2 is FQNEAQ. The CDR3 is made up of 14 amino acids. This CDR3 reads CASSLGRGLYGYTF. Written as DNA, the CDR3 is TGTGCCAGCAGCTTAGGCCGGGGGCTCTATGGCTACACCTTC. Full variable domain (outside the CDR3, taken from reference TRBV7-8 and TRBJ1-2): GAGVSQSPRYKVAKRGQDVALRCDPISGHVSLFWYQQALGQGPEFLTYFQNEAQLDKSGLPSDRFFAERPEGSVSTLKIQRTQQEDSAVYLCASSLGRGLYGYTFGSGTRLTVV.